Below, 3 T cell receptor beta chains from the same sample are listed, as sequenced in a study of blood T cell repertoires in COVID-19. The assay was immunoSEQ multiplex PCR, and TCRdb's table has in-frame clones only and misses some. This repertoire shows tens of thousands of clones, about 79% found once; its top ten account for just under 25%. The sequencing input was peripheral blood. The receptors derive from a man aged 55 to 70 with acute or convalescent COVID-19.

CDR3 bases: TGCGCCAGCAGCCCCAAGATGAGCGGAGGGATAGCCAAAAACATTCAGTACTTC. As protein: CASSPKMSGGIAKNIQYF. J is TRBJ2-4 and V is TRBV4-1, with a possible D match to TRBD2 (6 bases). Trimming took off 4 bases at V and 0 bases at J, with 19 bases between the two ends. CDR1 and CDR2 from the germline V gene are MGHRA and YSYEKL. The CDR3 has 18 residues.

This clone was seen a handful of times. CDR3: CASNLVRGSYEQYF. DNA of the CDR3: TGTGCCAGCAATCTGGTGCGGGGCTCCTACGAGCAGTACTTC. V and J are TRBV11-2 and TRBJ2-7; D is possibly TRBD2 (6 bases). Deletions cut 7 bases from V and 0 bases from J, with 13 bases between. The germline V gene encodes CDR1 SGHAT and CDR2 FQNNGV. The CDR3 is 14 amino acids.

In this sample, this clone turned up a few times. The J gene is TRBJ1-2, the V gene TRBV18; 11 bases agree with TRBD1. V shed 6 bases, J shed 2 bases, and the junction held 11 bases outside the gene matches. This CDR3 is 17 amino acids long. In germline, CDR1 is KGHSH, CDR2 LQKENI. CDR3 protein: CASSPKGTGGPNYGYTF. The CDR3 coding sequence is TGTGCCAGCTCTCCAAAGGGGACAGGGGGACCCAACTATGGCTACACCTTC.